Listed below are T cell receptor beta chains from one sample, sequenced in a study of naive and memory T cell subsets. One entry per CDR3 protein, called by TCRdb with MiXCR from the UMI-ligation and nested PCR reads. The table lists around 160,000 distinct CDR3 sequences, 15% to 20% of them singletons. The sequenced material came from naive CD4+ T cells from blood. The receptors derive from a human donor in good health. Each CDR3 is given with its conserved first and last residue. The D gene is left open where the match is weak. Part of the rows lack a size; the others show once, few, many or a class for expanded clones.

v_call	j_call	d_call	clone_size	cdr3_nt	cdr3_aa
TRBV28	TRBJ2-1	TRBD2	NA	TGTGCCAGCAGTTTACAAGGGGCGGGAACGGGGGGATCCTACAATGAGCAGTCCTTC	CASSLQGAGTGGSYNEQSF
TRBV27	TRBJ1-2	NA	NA	TGTGCCAGCAGTGAGTACAGGGACTATGGCTACACCTTC	CASSEYRDYGYTF
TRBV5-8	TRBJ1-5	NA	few	TGTGCCAGCAGCTTGGAGCAGCCCCAGCATTTT	CASSLEQPQHF
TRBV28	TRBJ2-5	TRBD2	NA	TGTGCCAGCAGCCGGATCCTAGCGGGGACCGTGACCCAGTACTTC	CASSRILAGTVTQYF
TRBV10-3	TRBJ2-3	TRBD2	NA	TGTGCCATCAGTGACAGGCGGGGGAGCACAGATACGCAGTATTTT	CAISDRRGSTDTQYF
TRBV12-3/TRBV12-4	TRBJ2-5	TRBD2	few	TGTGCCAGCAGTTTAGGACTAGCGGGAAGCCAAGAGACCCAGTACTTC	CASSLGLAGSQETQYF
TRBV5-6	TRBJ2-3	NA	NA	TGTGCCAGCAGATTAACCTACGCGTTCCTCACAGATACGCAGTATTTT	CASRLTYAFLTDTQYF
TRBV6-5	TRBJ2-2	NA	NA	TGTGCCAGCAGCGGCGGGAACACCGGGGAGCTGTTTTTT	CASSGGNTGELFF
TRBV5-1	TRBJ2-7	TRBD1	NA	TGCGCCAGCAGCTTTCAGGGACAGGGAAGTTTGGAGCAGTACTTC	CASSFQGQGSLEQYF
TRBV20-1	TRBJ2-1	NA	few	TGCAGTGCTAGAGGGGGTATTTATGAGCAGTTCTTC	CSARGGIYEQFF
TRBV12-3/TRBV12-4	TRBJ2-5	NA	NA	TGTGCCAGCAGCCCGCGGTTTTCTAGCCGAGAGACCCAGTACTTC	CASSPRFSSRETQYF
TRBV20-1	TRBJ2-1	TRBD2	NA	TGCAGTGCCCACGCCGGGACTAGCGGTTACAATGAGCAGTTCTTC	CSAHAGTSGYNEQFF
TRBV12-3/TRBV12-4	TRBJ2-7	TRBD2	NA	TGTGCCAGCAGCCCCCCGGGAGGGAACTCCTACGAGCAGTACTTC	CASSPPGGNSYEQYF
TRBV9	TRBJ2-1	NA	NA	TGTGCCAGCAGTGAGCGGTTAAACTACAATGAGCAGTTCTTC	CASSERLNYNEQFF
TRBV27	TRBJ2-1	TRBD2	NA	TGTGCCAGCAGTTCTTTGGGGACTAGCGGGGACAATGAGCAGTTCTTC	CASSSLGTSGDNEQFF
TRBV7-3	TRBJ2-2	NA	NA	TGTGCCAGCAGCTTACGCCGCACAGGGAACACCGGGGAGCTGTTTTTT	CASSLRRTGNTGELFF
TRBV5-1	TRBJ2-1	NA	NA	TGCGCCAGCAGCTTGACTCCCGCGCTCTCCTACAATGAGCAGTTCTTC	CASSLTPALSYNEQFF
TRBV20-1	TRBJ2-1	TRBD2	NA	TGCAGTGCCGAGCCGACTAGCGGGAATGAGCAGTTCTTC	CSAEPTSGNEQFF
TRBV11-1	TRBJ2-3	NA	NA	TGTGCCAGCAGCTCCAGCTCCAGAGCAGATACGCAGTATTTT	CASSSSSRADTQYF
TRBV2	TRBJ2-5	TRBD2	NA	TGTACCAGCAGAAAGGGGACTAGCGGGAACCAAGAGACCCAGTACTTC	CTSRKGTSGNQETQYF
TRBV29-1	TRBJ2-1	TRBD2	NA	TGCAGCGTTGGACTAGCGGGAGTTCTTGAGCAGTTCTTC	CSVGLAGVLEQFF
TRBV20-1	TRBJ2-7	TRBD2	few	TGCAGTGCTACCCTAGCGGGAGGGCCTCTCTCCTACGAGCAGTACTTC	CSATLAGGPLSYEQYF
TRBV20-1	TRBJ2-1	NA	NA	TGCAGTGCTAGAGACCCCGGGACACCCTACAATGAGCAGTTCTTC	CSARDPGTPYNEQFF
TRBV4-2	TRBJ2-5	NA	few	TGTGCCAGCAGCCAGGGACTCGCCGTCCAAGAGACCCAGTACTTC	CASSQGLAVQETQYF
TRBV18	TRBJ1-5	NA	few	TGTGCCAGCTCACTGACCAGACCCGAGAATCAGCCCCAGCATTTT	CASSLTRPENQPQHF
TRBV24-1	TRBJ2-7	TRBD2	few	TGTGCCACCAGTGATACTTGGACTAGCGACCCGGGGGAGCAGTACTTC	CATSDTWTSDPGEQYF
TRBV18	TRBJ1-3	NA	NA	TGTGCCAGCTCACCTGTTTTGACGGGCTCTGGAAACACCATATATTTT	CASSPVLTGSGNTIYF
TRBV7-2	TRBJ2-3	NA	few	TGTGCCAGCAGCTTGGCGGTTGGCCGCACAGATACGCAGTATTTT	CASSLAVGRTDTQYF
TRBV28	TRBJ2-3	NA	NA	TGTGCCAGCAGTTTGGGGAACACAGATACGCAGTATTTT	CASSLGNTDTQYF
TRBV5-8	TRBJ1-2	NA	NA	TGTGCCAGCAGCTTGACACCTCAATCGTCTGGCTACACCTTC	CASSLTPQSSGYTF
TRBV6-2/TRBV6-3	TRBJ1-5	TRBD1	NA	TGTGCCAGCAGTACAGGGGCAGGACAGCCCCAGCATTTT	CASSTGAGQPQHF
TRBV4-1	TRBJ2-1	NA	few	TGCGCCAGCAGCCAAGCCAATGGTAGAGGCTCTACTAATGAGCAGTTCTTC	CASSQANGRGSTNEQFF
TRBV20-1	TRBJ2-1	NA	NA	TGCAGTGCTAGAGATCGGGACTCGCGGGTGAATGAGCAGTTCTTC	CSARDRDSRVNEQFF
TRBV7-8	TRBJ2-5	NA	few	TGTGCCAGCAGCTTAGGGGGTGTTAGAGAGACCCAGTACTTC	CASSLGGVRETQYF
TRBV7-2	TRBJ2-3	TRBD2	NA	TGTGCCAGCAGCTTAAGGCGGGAGGGGGGCACAGATACGCAGTATTTT	CASSLRREGGTDTQYF
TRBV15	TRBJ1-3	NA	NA	TGTGCCACCAGCAGAGGTACAGGTGGCTCTGGAAACACCATATATTTT	CATSRGTGGSGNTIYF
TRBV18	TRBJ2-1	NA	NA	TGTGCCAGCTCACCTCTCGGGCAGAGCTTCTACAATGAGCAGTTCTTC	CASSPLGQSFYNEQFF
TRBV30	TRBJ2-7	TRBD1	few	TGTGCCTGGAGTGTACGGACAGGGGGAGTAGACGAGCAGTACTTC	CAWSVRTGGVDEQYF
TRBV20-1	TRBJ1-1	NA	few	TGCAGTGCTGGACGAGCGGGGAGGGACACTGAAGCTTTCTTT	CSAGRAGRDTEAFF
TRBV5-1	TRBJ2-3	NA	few	TGCGCCAGCAGCTTAGCCGAGCGGGGCACAGATACGCAGTATTTT	CASSLAERGTDTQYF
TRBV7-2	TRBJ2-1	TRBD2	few	TGTGCCAGCAGCTTTAGCGGGAGCCTCTACAATGAGCAGTTCTTC	CASSFSGSLYNEQFF
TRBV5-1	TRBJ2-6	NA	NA	TGCGCCAGCAGCTTGGCAGGGCCCCCTGGGGCCAACGTCCTGACTTTC	CASSLAGPPGANVLTF
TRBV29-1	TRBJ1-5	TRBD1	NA	TGCAGCGTTGTGACAGGGTTAAACGGCAATCAGCCCCAGCATTTT	CSVVTGLNGNQPQHF
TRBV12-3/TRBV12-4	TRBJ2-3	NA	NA	TGTGCCAGCAGTTTCGGGCTCCACACAGATACGCAGTATTTT	CASSFGLHTDTQYF
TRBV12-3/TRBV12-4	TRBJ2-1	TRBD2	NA	TGTGCCAGCGGGAGGGCCGGAGGTCGCAATGAGCAGTTCTTC	CASGRAGGRNEQFF
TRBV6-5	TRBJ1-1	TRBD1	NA	TGTGCCAGCGGGGAGACAGGGGGTCTCCCTGAAGCTTTCTTT	CASGETGGLPEAFF
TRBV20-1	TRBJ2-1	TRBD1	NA	TGCAGTGCTAGGTCACCGGGACAGGTATACAATGAGCAGTTCTTC	CSARSPGQVYNEQFF
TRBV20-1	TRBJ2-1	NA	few	TGCAGTGCTAGGGTTTTCGGTAGCGGAAAAACCTACAATGAGCAGTTCTTC	CSARVFGSGKTYNEQFF
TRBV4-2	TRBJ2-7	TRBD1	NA	TGTGCCAGCAGCCAAGCGAAGGGACAGACCTACGAGCAGTACTTC	CASSQAKGQTYEQYF